This T cell receptor beta chain was identified during a study of control samples from healthy donors and cancer patients. The CDR3 contains 15 residues. V lost 1 base and J 1 base, leaving 10 bases between the germline ends. CDR1 and CDR2 (germline): SEHNR, FQNEAQ (reference sequence). This table comes from immunoSEQ multiplex PCR, and its TCRdb copy is limited to in-frame clones, with some not included. The sample holds around 140,000 clones, just under 90% seen once. The chain combines TRBV7-9 with TRBJ1-1; D remains ambiguous. This clonotype was sampled from a man aged 45-65 years with head and neck cancer. Source material: PBMCs. CDR3 bases: TGTGCCAGCAGCTTAGGGAGACGTACGAACACTGAAGCTTTCTTT. Translation: CASSLGRRTNTEAFF.